The clone carrying this T cell receptor (beta chain) showed up many times. Its antigen remains unidentified. These data originate in a study of T cells in Graves' hyperthyroidism and ophthalmopathy. Study findings and constraints: The model made its ophthalmopathy prediction, and onset followed a median approximately 6.5 months later.

From RNA transcripts, TCR beta CDR3 regions were amplified. An initial round of RT-PCR targeting the TCR CDR3 relied on the HTBI primer set. TCRdb ran MiXCR on the multiplex PCR reads and lists one entry per CDR3 protein. The table lists roughly 660,000 distinct CDR3 sequences, 15% to 20% of them singletons, with 15% to 18% in the top ten. Thyroid ultrasound and orbital computed tomography, with clinical symptoms and serum thyroxine and TRAb, informed diagnoses. Around 10 ml of fresh peripheral blood supplied the PBMCs. J lost 7 bases, V lost 0 bases, and 7 bases had no gene match. Germline V gene data show CDR1 as SGHDT and CDR2 as YYEEEE. This CDR3 has 15 amino acids.

The chain has TRBV5-6 and TRBJ1-5; 7 nucleotides agree with TRBD1. The sample comprised blood. This TCR derives from a man aged 45 to 65 with Graves' hyperthyroidism. CDR3 sequence (DNA): TGTGCCAGCAGCTTGGTACGGGACAGTGGCCAGCCCCAGCATTTT. Amino acid sequence: CASSLVRDSGQPQHF.